A single T cell receptor beta chain is shown here with its context. Its antigen is unidentified. These data are taken from a study of CD8 T cell repertoires and HIV-1 epitope variants. Study-level information: T cells were stimulated with Twenty-five Gag and Nef peptides separately. Autologous T cell-negative cells served as antigen-presenting cells in equal numbers. An uncultured baseline aliquot held 1M T cells.

Sequencing of TCR beta CDR3 used immunoSEQ survey depth. Assay: immunoSEQ multiplex PCR; the TCRdb copy retains only in-frame clones and omits some. The sample includes around 5,200 clones, 60% to 70% of them seen just once. Germline CDR1 SGHAT, CDR2 FQNNGV. This CDR3 has 16 amino acids. The V and J ends lost 5 bases and 3 bases respectively, with 19 bases between them. The sequenced material came from cultured CD8+ T cells derived from PBMCs. The chain uses TRBV11-2 and TRBJ1-2; D call uncertain. The TCR was taken from a male donor with HIV. The CDR3 coding sequence is TGTGCCAGCAGCCCTTGGCCGGTAGAATTGGACTATGGCTACACCTTC. It is translated as CASSPWPVELDYGYTF. Full variable domain (remainder filled in from reference TRBV11-2 and TRBJ1-2): EAGVAQSPRYKIIEKRQSVAFWCNPISGHATLYWYQQILGQGPKLLIQFQNNGVVDDSQLPKDRFSAERLKGVDSTLKIQPAKLEDSAVYLCASSPWPVELDYGYTFGSGTRLTVV.